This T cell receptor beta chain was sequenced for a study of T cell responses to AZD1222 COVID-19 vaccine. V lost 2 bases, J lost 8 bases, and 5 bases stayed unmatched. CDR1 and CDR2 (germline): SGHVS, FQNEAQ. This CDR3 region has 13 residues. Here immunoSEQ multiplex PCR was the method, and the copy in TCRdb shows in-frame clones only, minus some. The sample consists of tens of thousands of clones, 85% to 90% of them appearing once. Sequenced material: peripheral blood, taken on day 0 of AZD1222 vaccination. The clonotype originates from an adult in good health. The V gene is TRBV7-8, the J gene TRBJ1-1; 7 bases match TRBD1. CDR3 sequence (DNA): TGTGCCAGCAGCTTACAGGGGACAGCAGAAGCTTTCTTT. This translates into CASSLQGTAEAFF.